The table lists the clone carrying this T cell receptor (beta chain) with a few counts. Its antigen is unidentified. These data originate in a study of identical twins. Study-level results: Less excess twin sharing appeared in beta out-of-frame sequences.

The CDR3 covers 15 residues. After removal of 7 bases from V and 8 bases from J, the junction contained 12 bases not matched to a gene. Germline loops: CDR1 SSHAT, CDR2 FNYEAQ (reference sequence). TCRdb redid the calling of the 5' RACE reads with MiXCR, one entry per CDR3 protein. The table lists nearly 250,000 distinct CDR3 sequences, roughly 7% of them singletons. This same sample was also part of a study on yellow fever vaccine responses in identical twins.

This chain joins TRBV7-7 and TRBJ2-2; the match to TRBD1 covers 8 bases. Sequences were obtained from memory (CD45RO+) T cells sorted from blood. The source is a woman aged 18-29 years in good health. The CDR3 sequence: CASTRGQDPGGELFF. DNA of the CDR3: TGTGCCAGCACCCGGGGACAGGACCCGGGAGGGGAGCTGTTTTTT.